The text below deals with one T cell receptor beta chain. RNA amounts of roughly 0.5 to 1 ug underwent reverse transcription with random hexamers. TCRdb passed the immunoSEQ multiplex PCR reads through MiXCR, listing each CDR3 protein once. The sample carries about 66,000 distinct CDR3 sequences, about 94% recorded once. These data belong to a study of CD8 T cells in Susac syndrome. This CDR3 is built from 14 residues. V lost 3 bases, J lost 2 bases, and 11 bases lay in between. Treatment-naive patients with stable or active relapsing-remitting disease were the multiple sclerosis controls. This chain links TRBV12-3 or TRBV12-4 with TRBJ2-7, with D perhaps given as TRBD1 or TRBD2 (6 bases each). Sequencing was performed on CD8+ T cells from PBMCs. This clonotype was sampled from a human donor with multiple sclerosis. The chain's CDR3 is CASSLPGATYEQYF. The CDR3 DNA sequence: TGTGCCAGCAGTTTGCCGGGGGCTACCTACGAGCAGTACTTC.